This TCR beta chain derives from a study of T cells after yellow fever vaccination. V shed 2 bases and J shed 4 bases, with 12 bases lying between them. Germline assignment: CDR1 LGHNA and CDR2 YSLEER. The CDR3 contains 15 residues. The study, taken as a whole, reports: Detected again after the booster were most primary-vaccination clones, at about 96% CD4 and approximately 85% CD8.

As TCR cDNA was made by 5'RACE template switching, a universal primer site and UMIs were added. Each CDR3 protein gets one entry after TCRdb re-called the 5' RACE reads with MiXCR. There are 230,000 or so distinct CDR3 sequences in the sample; roughly 6.8% occur only once, and 1.1% lies in the top ten. This clonotype came up a few times. The antigen remains undetermined. The starting material was CD4+ T cells sorted from PBMCs, obtained on the day of the yellow fever booster vaccination. The rearrangement links TRBV4-3 to TRBJ2-1; D uncertain. The sequence derives from a man under 40 who received the YFV17D yellow fever vaccine. The CDR3 spells CASSQQATLYNEQFF. CDR3 DNA: TGCGCCAGCAGCCAACAGGCGACCCTGTACAATGAGCAGTTCTTC.